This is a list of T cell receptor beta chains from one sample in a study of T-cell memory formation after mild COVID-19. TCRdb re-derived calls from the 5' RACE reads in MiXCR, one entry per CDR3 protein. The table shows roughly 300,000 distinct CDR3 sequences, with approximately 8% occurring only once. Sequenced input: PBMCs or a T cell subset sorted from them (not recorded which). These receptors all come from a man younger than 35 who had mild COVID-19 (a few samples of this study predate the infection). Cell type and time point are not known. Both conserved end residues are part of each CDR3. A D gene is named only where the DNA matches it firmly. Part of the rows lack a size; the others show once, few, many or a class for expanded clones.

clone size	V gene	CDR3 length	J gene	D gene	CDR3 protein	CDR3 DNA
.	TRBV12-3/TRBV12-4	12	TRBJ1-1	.	CASSLTVSEAFF	TGTGCCAGCAGTTTAACGGTTTCTGAAGCTTTCTTT
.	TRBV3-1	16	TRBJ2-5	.	CASSQDQGSGQETQYF	TGTGCCAGCAGCCAAGATCAGGGCTCAGGGCAAGAGACCCAGTACTTC
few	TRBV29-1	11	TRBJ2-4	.	CSVQLRDIQYF	TGCAGCGTTCAATTACGGGACATTCAGTACTTC
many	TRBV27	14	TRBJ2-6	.	CASSLTSGANVLTF	TGTGCCAGCAGTTTGACTTCTGGGGCCAACGTCCTGACTTTC
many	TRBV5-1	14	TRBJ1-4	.	CASSSGAYNEKLFF	TGCGCCAGCAGCTCGGGAGCCTATAATGAAAAACTGTTTTTT
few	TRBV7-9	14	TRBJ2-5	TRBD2	CASSFTSGGSFQYF	TGTGCCAGCAGCTTTACTAGCGGGGGTTCTTTCCAGTACTTC
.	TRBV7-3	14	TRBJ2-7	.	CASSPGTGPGEQYF	TGTGCCAGCAGCCCCGGGACGGGACCTGGCGAGCAGTACTTC
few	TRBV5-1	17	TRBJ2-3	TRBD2	CASSTRPHPSGGDTQYF	TGCGCCAGCAGCACCAGGCCTCACCCGAGCGGGGGGGACACGCAGTATTTT
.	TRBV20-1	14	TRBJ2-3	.	CSAREYAYTDTQYF	TGCAGTGCTAGAGAGTATGCTTACACAGATACGCAGTATTTT
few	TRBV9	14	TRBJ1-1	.	CASNIGGDNTEAFF	TGTGCCAGCAACATAGGGGGGGATAACACTGAAGCTTTCTTT
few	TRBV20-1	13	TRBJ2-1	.	CSGRLDLWNEQFF	TGCAGTGGGAGACTAGATCTCTGGAATGAGCAGTTCTTC
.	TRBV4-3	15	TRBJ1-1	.	CASSQAPQGNPEAFF	TGCGCCAGCAGCCAAGCCCCCCAGGGAAACCCTGAAGCTTTCTTT
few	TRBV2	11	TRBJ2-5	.	CASNPQETQYF	TGTGCCAGCAACCCACAAGAGACCCAGTACTTC
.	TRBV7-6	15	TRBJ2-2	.	CASIGGAGITGELFF	TGTGCCAGCATAGGAGGGGCAGGGATAACCGGGGAGCTGTTTTTT
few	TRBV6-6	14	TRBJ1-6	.	CASTYRQVNSPLHF	TGTGCCAGCACTTACAGACAGGTTAATTCACCCCTCCACTTT
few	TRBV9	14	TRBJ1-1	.	CASSTGGGNTEAFF	TGTGCCAGCAGCACTGGGGGGGGGAACACTGAAGCTTTCTTT
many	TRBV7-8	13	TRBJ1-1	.	CASSFGRATEAFF	TGTGCCAGCAGCTTCGGTAGGGCCACTGAAGCTTTCTTT
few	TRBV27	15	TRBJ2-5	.	CASSLGGFMRETQYF	TGTGCCAGCAGTTTGGGGGGCTTCATGCGGGAGACCCAGTACTTC
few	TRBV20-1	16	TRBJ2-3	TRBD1	CSARDGRGLSADTQYF	TGCAGTGCTAGAGATGGCAGGGGGCTTAGCGCAGATACGCAGTATTTT
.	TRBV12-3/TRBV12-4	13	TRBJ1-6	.	CASRTIHNSPLHF	TGTGCCAGCAGGACAATCCATAATTCACCCCTCCACTTT
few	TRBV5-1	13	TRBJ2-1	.	CASSLIPKNEQFF	TGCGCCAGCAGCTTGATTCCCAAAAATGAGCAGTTCTTC
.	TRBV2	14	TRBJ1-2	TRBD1	CASMPGQGGYGYTF	TGTGCCAGCATGCCGGGACAGGGGGGCTATGGCTACACCTTC
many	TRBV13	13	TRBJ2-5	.	CASSPTLQETQYF	TGTGCCAGCAGCCCCACGTTACAAGAGACCCAGTACTTC
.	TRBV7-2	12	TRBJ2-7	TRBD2	CASSLREGEQYF	TGTGCCAGCAGCCTACGGGAGGGTGAGCAGTACTTC
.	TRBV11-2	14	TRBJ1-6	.	CASSLSSYKSPLHF	TGTGCCAGCAGCTTAAGCTCCTATAAGTCACCCCTCCACTTT
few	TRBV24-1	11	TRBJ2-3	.	CATSILDTQYF	TGTGCCACCAGTATACTGGATACGCAGTATTTT
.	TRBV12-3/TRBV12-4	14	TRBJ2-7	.	CASSPRTGGGEQYF	TGTGCCAGCAGTCCGCGGACAGGAGGGGGTGAGCAGTACTTC
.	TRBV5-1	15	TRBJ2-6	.	CASSLTGPRANVLTF	TGCGCCAGCAGCTTGACGGGGCCGAGGGCCAACGTCCTGACTTTC
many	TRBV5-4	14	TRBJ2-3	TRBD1	CASSVQGATDTQYF	TGTGCCAGCAGCGTACAGGGGGCCACAGATACGCAGTATTTT
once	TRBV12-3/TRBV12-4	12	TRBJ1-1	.	CASSGLSTEAFF	TGTGCCAGCAGTGGCTTGTCCACTGAAGCTTTCTTT
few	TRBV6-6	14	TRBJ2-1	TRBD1	CASSRTPDRGRQFF	TGTGCCAGCAGTCGTACACCCGACAGGGGACGGCAGTTCTTC
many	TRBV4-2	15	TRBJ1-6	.	CASSQGSLRATGLQF	TGTGCCAGCAGCCAAGGGAGCCTGAGGGCCACGGGTCTGCAATTT
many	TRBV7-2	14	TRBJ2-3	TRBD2	CASRKRLATDTQYF	TGTGCCAGCCGGAAACGACTAGCGACGGATACGCAGTATTTT
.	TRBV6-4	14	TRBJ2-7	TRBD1	CAITEPTGGYEQYF	TGTGCCATCACGGAGCCGACAGGGGGCTACGAGCAGTACTTC
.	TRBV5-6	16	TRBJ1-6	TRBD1	CASSLAGTEIFSPLHF	TGTGCCAGCAGCTTGGCCGGGACAGAGATTTTTTCACCCCTCCACTTT
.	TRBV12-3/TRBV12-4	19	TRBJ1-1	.	CASSLSRAWLTGLNTEAFF	TGTGCCAGCAGTTTAAGTCGAGCGTGGCTCACAGGCTTGAACACTGAAGCTTTCTTT
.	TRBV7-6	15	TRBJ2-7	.	CASSLWAGASYEQYF	TGTGCCAGCAGCTTATGGGCAGGGGCTTCCTACGAGCAGTACTTC
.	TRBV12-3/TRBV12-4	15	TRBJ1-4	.	CASSPNLGAGEKLFF	TGTGCCAGCAGCCCCAACTTAGGGGCTGGGGAAAAACTGTTTTTT
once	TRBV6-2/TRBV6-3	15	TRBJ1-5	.	CASSFQGSANQPQHF	TGTGCCAGCAGTTTCCAAGGGTCTGCCAATCAGCCCCAGCATTTT
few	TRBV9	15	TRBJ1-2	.	CASSGQPQAHYGYTF	TGTGCCAGCAGCGGACAACCTCAGGCGCATTATGGCTACACCTTC
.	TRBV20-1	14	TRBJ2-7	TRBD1	CSARDRDSPYEQYF	TGCAGTGCTAGAGATCGGGACAGCCCCTACGAGCAGTACTTC
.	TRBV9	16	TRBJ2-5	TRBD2	CASSVEGGGPTETQYF	TGTGCCAGCAGCGTAGAGGGCGGGGGGCCCACGGAGACCCAGTACTTC
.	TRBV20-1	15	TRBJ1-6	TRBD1	CSARSGQGGNSPLHF	TGCAGTGCTAGATCCGGACAGGGTGGTAATTCACCCCTCCACTTT
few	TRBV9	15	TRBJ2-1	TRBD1	CASSPGDRLYNEQFF	TGTGCCAGCAGCCCCGGGGACAGGTTATACAATGAGCAGTTCTTC
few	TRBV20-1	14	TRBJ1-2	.	CSASPGHNNYGYTF	TGCAGTGCTAGCCCGGGACACAACAACTATGGCTACACCTTC
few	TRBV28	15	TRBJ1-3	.	CASSPNTGSGNTIYF	TGTGCCAGCAGTCCAAATACAGGATCTGGAAACACCATATATTTT
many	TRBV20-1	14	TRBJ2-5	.	CSASVRLGQETQYF	TGCAGTGCTAGTGTCCGTCTAGGCCAAGAGACCCAGTACTTC
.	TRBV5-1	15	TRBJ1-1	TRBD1	CASSARTGWSTEAFF	TGCGCCAGCAGCGCACGGACAGGGTGGAGCACTGAAGCTTTCTTT
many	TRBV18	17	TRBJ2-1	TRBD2	CASSPGLAGGPGNEQFF	TGTGCCAGCTCACCAGGACTAGCGGGGGGTCCTGGCAATGAGCAGTTCTTC
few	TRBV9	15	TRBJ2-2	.	CASSVGHPNTGELFF	TGTGCCAGCAGCGTAGGACACCCGAACACCGGGGAGCTGTTTTTT
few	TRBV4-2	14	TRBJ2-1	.	CASSHDSGEDEQFF	TGTGCCAGCAGCCATGACTCAGGCGAGGATGAGCAGTTCTTC
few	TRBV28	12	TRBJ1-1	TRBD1	CASSRTGGEAFF	TGTGCCAGCAGTCGGACAGGCGGTGAAGCTTTCTTT